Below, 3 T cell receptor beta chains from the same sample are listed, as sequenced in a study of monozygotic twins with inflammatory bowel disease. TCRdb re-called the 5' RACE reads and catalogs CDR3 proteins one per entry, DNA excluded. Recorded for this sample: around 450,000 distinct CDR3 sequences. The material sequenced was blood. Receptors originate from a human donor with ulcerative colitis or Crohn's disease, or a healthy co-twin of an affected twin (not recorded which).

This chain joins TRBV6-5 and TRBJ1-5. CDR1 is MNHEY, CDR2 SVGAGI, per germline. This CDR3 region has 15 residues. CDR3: CASSYETVSNQPQHF.

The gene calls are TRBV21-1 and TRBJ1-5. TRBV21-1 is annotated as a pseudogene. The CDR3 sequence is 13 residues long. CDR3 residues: CASSKSGNQPQHF.

The CDR3: CASSFSGTPAYEQYF. The chain combines TRBV7-3 with TRBJ2-7; TCRdb designates TRBD1, a call that cannot be tested without DNA. Germline-derived CDR1 and CDR2 are SGHTA and FQGTGA. CDR3 length equals 15 residues.